This TCR beta chain was identified during a study of T cell clones after liver transplantation. At the level of the study: Draws occurred before transplant, before withdrawal, and after complete or failed withdrawal.

The ends were cut back, 3 bases at V and 0 bases at J, with 6 bases in the middle. The germline gives CDR1 LNHDA, CDR2 SQIVND (reference sequence). This CDR3 contains 14 residues. Profiled with immunoSEQ multiplex PCR; TCRdb holds only in-frame clones, not every one. The table shows about 75,000 clones, with around 84% occurring only once. The sequence was collected from a human patient who received a liver transplant. Some T cells may originate from the graft donor. V gene TRBV19 combines with J gene TRBJ2-1; no clear D. The sequenced sample was CD4+ T cells from blood, obtained 48 months after liver transplant. DNA for the CDR3: TGTGCCAGTAGTATCAGCAGCTCCTACAATGAGCAGTTCTTC. Its translation: CASSISSSYNEQFF.